This TCR beta chain appears in the sequencing data of a study of blood T cell repertoires in COVID-19. Clinical history as reported by participants underpinned cohort assignment. TCRdb's copy holds only in-frame clones and misses some; the assay was immunoSEQ multiplex PCR. The table lists 350,000 to 400,000 clones, over 75% of them singletons, with roughly 1% in the top ten. On this clone itself: Distinct nucleotide sequences in the sample also encode this CDR3.

Material for sequencing was PBMCs or T cells enriched from blood (not recorded which). This receptor was obtained from a man in his late teens or twenties who had recovered from COVID-19.

This CDR3 reads CASSLQGSGNTIYF. The CDR3 region has the DNA TGTGCCAGCAGCCTACAGGGGTCTGGAAACACCATATATTTT. The chain employs TRBV3-1 (or the pseudogene TRBV3-2) and TRBJ1-3, with 7 bases lining up with TRBD1. The CDR3 has 14 amino acids. Germline V gives CDR1 LGHDT, CDR2 YNNKEL (reference sequence). The J segment lost 1 base and the V segment lost 4 bases, leaving 1 base of the junction unmatched.